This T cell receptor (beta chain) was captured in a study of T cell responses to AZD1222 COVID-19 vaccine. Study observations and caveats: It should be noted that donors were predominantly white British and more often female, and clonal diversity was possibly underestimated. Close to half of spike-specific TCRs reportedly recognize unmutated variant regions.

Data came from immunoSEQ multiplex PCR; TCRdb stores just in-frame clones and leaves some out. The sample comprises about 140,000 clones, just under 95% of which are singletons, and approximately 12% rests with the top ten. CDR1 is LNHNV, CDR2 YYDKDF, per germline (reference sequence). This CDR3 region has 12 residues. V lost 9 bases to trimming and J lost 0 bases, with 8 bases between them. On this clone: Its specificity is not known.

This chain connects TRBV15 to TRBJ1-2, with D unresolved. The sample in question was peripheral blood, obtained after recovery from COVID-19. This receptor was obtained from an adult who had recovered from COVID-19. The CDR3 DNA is TGTGCCACACCTACAGCTAACTATGGCTACACCTTC. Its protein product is CATPTANYGYTF.